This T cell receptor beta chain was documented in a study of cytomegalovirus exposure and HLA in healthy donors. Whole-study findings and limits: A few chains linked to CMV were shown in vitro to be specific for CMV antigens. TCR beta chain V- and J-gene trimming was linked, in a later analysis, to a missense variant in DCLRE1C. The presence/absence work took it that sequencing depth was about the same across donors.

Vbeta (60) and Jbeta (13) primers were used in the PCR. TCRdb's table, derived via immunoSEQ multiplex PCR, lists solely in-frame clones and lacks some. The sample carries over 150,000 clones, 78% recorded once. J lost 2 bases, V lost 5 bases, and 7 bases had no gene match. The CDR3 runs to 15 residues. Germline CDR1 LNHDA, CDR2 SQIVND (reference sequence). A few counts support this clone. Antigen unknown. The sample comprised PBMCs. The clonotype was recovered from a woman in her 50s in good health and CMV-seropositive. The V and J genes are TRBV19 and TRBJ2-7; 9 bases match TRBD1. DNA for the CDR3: TGTGCCAGTAGTGAACAGGGGGCACCCACCTACGAGCAGTACTTC. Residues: CASSEQGAPTYEQYF.